This TCR beta chain was found in a study of blood T cell repertoires in COVID-19. Study overall: Samples of COVID-19 (acute and convalescent) were obtained from the United States, Italy and Spain. The cDNA or gDNA used as material had been derived from T cells, B-cell-depleted T cells, or PBMCs.

In the study's own analysis: Amplifying reference gene primers gave estimates of nucleated cell counts. The method was immunoSEQ multiplex PCR; TCRdb's version includes in-frame clones alone and lacks a portion of them. V and J calls and clone size are those listed in that table; D and trimming were worked out from the DNA. Here the sample spans about 240,000 clones, 82% being singletons. Unmatched junction bases numbered 5, after V lost 4 bases and J lost 1 base. Germline CDR1 and CDR2: LNHDA and SQIVND (reference sequence). The CDR3 length is 15 residues. The receptor was isolated from a woman aged 60-70 years with active or convalescent COVID-19. The specimen was peripheral blood. The chain employs TRBV19 and TRBJ1-1; 8 bases are a match to TRBD1. CDR3 coding DNA: TGTGCCAGTAGTAGGGGACAGGTCAGGAACACTGAAGCTTTCTTT. It translates to CASSRGQVRNTEAFF.